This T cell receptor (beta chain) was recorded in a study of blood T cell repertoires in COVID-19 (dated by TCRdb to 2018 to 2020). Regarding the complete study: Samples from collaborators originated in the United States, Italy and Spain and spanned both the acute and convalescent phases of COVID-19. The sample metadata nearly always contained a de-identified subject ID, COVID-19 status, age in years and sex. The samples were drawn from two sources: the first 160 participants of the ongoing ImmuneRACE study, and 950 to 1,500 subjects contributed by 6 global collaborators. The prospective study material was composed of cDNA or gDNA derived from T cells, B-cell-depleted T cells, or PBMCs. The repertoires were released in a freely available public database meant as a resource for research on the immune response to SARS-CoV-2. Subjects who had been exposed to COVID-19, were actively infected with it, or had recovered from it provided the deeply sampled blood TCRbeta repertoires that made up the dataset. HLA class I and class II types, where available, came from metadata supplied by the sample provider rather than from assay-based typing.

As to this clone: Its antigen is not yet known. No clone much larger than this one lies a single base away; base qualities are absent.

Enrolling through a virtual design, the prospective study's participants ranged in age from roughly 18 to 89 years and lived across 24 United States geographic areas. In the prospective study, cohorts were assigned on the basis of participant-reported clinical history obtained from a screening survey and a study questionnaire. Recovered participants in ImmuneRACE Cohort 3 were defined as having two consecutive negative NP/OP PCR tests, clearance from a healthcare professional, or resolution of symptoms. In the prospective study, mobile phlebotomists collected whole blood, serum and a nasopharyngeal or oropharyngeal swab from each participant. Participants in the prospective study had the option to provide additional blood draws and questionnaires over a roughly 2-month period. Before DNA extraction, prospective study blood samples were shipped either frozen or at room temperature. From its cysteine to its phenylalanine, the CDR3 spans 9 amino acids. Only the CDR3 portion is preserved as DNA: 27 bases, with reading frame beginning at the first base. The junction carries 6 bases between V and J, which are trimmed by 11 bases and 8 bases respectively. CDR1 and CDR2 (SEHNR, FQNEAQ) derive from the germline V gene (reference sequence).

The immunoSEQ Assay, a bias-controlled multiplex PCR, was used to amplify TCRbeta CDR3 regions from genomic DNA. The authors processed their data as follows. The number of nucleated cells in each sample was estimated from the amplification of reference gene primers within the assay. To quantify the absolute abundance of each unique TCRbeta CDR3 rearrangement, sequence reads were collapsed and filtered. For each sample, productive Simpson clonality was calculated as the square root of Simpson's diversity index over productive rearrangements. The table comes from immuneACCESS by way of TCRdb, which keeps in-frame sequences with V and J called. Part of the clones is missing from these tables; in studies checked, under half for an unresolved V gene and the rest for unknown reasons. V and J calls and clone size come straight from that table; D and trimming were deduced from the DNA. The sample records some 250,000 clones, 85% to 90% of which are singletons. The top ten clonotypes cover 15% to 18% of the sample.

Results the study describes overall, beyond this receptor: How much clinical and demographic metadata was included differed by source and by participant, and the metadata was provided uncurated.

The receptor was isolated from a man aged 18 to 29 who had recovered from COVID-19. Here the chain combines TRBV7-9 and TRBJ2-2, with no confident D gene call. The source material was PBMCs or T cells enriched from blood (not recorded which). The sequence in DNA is TGTGCCGGCGGAGGGGAGCTGTTTTTT. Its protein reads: CAGGGELFF.